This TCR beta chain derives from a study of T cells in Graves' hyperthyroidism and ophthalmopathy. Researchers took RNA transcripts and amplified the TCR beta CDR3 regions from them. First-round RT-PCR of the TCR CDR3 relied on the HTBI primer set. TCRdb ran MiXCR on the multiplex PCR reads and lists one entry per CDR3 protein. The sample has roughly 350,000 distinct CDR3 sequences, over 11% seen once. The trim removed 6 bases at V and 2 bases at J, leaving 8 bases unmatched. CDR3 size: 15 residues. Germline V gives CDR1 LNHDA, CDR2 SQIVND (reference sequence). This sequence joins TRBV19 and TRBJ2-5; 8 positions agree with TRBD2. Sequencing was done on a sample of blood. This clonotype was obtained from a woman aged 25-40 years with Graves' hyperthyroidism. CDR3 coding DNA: TGTGCCAGTAGCTGGACTAGCAGATCTCAAGAGACCCAGTACTTC. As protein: CASSWTSRSQETQYF.